Listed here are 9 T cell receptor beta chains from one sample, sequenced in a study of blood T cell repertoires in COVID-19. The method was immunoSEQ multiplex PCR; TCRdb's version includes in-frame clones alone and lacks a portion of them. The profile shows about 74,000 clones, around 87% of them singletons. The source material was peripheral blood. These TCRs come from a woman of 80 years or more with active or convalescent COVID-19.

V gene TRBV10-3 combines with J gene TRBJ2-1; 12 bases agree with TRBD2. Germline V gives CDR1 ENHRY, CDR2 SYGVKD. V shed 4 bases and J 2 bases; nucleotides not matched to a gene: 6. The CDR3 has 17 amino acids. CDR3 sequence (DNA): TGTGCCATCAGTGGGGCTAGCGGGGGGGTTGCCTACAATGAGCAGTTCTTC. This translates into CAISGASGGVAYNEQFF.

The V gene is TRBV18, the J gene TRBJ1-4; tentatively, D is TRBD1 (5 bases). Trimming removed 3 bases at V and 7 bases at J, with 15 bases between. CDR3 length: 15 residues. CDR1 is KGHSH, CDR2 LQKENI, per germline. As DNA, the CDR3 is TGTGCCAGCTCACCGCCAAGGGCCGGGGGTGAAAAACTGTTTTTT. It encodes CASSPPRAGGEKLFF.

This chain joins TRBV7-2 and TRBJ1-2; 7 bases line up with TRBD1. The trim removed 2 bases at V and 8 bases at J, leaving 5 bases unmatched. The CDR3 length is 13 residues. The germline CDR1 and CDR2 sequences are SGHTA and FQGNSA. In nucleotides, the CDR3 is TGTGCCAGCAGCTTACAGGGGGGCCGAGGCTACACCTTC. The encoded protein is CASSLQGGRGYTF.

The V gene is TRBV11-2, the J gene TRBJ1-2; D is perhaps TRBD1 (5 bases). With 5 bases removed from V and 3 bases from J, the gap between germline ends came to 10 bases. The CDR3 length is 13 residues. The germline CDR1 and CDR2 sequences are SGHAT and FQNNGV. The CDR3 DNA is TGTGCCAGCAGCCAAGGGGTTGACTATGGCTACACCTTC. It encodes CASSQGVDYGYTF.

The rearrangement joins TRBV29-1 to TRBJ2-7; 8 bases align to TRBD1. With 6 bases clipped from V and 1 base from J, the junction kept 5 bases outside the gene matches. This CDR3 is built from 13 residues. The germline gives CDR1 SQVTM, CDR2 ANQGSEA. The CDR3 bases are TGCAGCGTGCGGGACAGGCGATCCTACGAGCAGTACTTC. This codes for CSVRDRRSYEQYF.

CDR3 sequence reads: CASSPTPDRDETQYF. CDR3 nucleotides: TGCGCCAGCAGCCCAACCCCGGACAGGGATGAGACCCAGTACTTC. The rearrangement links TRBV5-1 to TRBJ2-5; TRBD1 matches 8 bases. The CDR3 consists of 15 residues. Germline V gene sequence: CDR1 SGHRS, CDR2 YFSETQ. V dropped 4 bases and J dropped 5; count of bases not matched to a gene: 10.

J is TRBJ2-7 and V is TRBV6-5; 9 positions agree with TRBD2. CDR1 is MNHEY and CDR2 is SVGAGI in the germline V gene. V lost 7 bases and J lost 2; bases outside the gene matches: 9. The CDR3 extends over 15 amino acids. The CDR3 region is CASKAAGLAPYEQYF. CDR3 bases: TGTGCCAGCAAAGCGGCGGGACTAGCTCCCTACGAGCAGTACTTC.

The chain links TRBV2 to TRBJ1-1, with 7 bases aligning to TRBD1. CDR1 is SNHLY, CDR2 FYNNEI, per germline. CDR3 length: 17 residues. The trim removed 3 bases at V and 1 base at J, leaving 11 bases unmatched. CDR3: CASSENDRAEWNTEAFF. CDR3 coding DNA: TGTGCCAGCAGTGAGAATGACAGGGCGGAGTGGAACACTGAAGCTTTCTTT. Full variable domain (remainder filled in from reference TRBV2 and TRBJ1-1): EPEVTQTPSHQVTQMGQEVILRCVPISNHLYFYWYRQILGQKVEFLVSFYNNEISEKSEIFDDQFSVERPDGSNFTLKIRSTKLEDSAMYFCASSENDRAEWNTEAFFGQGTRLTVV.

The rearrangement links TRBV7-2 to TRBJ2-5; 10 nucleotides agree with TRBD1. Germline V gene lookup returns CDR1 SGHTA and CDR2 FQGNSA. V lost 1 base to trimming and J lost 2 bases; unmatched junction nucleotides: 10. The CDR3 loop spans 18 amino acids. The CDR3 here is CASSLVGQGSPLQETQYF. The CDR3 DNA is TGTGCCAGCAGCTTAGTGGGACAGGGGTCCCCACTTCAAGAGACCCAGTACTTC.